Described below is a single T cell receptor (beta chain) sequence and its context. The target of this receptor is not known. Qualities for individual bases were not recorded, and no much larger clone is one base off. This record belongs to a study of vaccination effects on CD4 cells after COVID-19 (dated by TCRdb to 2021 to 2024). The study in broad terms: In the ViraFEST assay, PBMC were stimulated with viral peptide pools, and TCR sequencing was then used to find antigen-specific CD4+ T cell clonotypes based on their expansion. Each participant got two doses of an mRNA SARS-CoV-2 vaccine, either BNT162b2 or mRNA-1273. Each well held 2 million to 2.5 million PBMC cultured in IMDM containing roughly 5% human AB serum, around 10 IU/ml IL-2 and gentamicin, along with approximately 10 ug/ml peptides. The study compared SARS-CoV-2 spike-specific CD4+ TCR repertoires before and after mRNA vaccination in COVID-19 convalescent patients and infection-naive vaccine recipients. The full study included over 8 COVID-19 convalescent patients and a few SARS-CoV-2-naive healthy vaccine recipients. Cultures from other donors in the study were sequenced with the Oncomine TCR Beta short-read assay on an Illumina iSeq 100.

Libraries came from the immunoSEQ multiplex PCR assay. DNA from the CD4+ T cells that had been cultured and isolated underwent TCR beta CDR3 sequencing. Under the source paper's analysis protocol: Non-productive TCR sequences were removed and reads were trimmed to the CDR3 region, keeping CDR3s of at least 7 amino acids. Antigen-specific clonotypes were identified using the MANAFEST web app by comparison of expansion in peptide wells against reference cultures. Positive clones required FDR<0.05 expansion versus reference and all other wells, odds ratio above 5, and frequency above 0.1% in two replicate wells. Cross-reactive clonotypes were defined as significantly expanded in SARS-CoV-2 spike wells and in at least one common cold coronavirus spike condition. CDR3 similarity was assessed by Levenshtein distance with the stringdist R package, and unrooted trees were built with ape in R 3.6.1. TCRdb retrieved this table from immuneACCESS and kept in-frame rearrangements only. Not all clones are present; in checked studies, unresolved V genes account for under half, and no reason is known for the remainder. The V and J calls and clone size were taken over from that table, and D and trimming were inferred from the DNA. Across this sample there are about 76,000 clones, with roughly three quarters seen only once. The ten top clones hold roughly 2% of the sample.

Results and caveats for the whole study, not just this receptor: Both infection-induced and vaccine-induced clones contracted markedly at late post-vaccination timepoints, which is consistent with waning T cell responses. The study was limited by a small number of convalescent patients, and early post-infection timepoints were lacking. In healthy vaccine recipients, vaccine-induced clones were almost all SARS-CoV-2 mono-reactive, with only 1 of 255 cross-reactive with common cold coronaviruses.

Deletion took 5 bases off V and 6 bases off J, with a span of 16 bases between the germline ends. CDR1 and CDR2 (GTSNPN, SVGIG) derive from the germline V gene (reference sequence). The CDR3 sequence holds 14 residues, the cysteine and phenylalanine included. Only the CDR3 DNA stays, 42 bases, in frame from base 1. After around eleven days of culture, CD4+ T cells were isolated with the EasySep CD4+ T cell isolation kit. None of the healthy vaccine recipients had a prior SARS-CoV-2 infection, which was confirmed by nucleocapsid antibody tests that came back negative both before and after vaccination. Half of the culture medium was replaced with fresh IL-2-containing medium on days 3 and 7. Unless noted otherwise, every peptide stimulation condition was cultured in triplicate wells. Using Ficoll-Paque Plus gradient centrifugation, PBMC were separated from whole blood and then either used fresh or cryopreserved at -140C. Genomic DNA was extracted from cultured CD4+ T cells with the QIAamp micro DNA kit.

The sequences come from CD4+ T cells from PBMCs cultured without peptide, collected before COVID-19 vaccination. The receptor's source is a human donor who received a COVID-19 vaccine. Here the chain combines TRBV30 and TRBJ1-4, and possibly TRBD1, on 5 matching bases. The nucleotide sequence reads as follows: TGTGCCTGGGGTATGCGGGGCAGGGATGAAAAACTGTTTTTT. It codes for CAWGMRGRDEKLFF. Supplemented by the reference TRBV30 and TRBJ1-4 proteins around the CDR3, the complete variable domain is SQTIHQWPATLVQPVGSPLSLECTVEGTSNPNLYWYRQAAGRGLQLLFYSVGIGQISSEVPQNLSASRPQDRQFILSSKKLLLSDSGFYLCAWGMRGRDEKLFFGSGTQLSVL.